This T cell receptor (beta chain) was recorded in a study of breast tumors, draining lymph nodes, adjacent tissues. This clonotype has at least ten counts. What it recognizes is unknown. Study-wide results and caveats: Findings are consistent with lymph node origin and intratumoral expansion of most tumor T cells. Tumors had less TCR diversity than lymph nodes, more than nontumor tissue. The lymph node origin of tumor T cells was framed as consistent with a hypothesis, not demonstrated. Tumor and nontumor repertoires were significantly more similar in luminal-like than in basal-like breast cancer.

TCRdb independently ran MiXCR on the multiplex PCR reads; one entry per CDR3 protein. The sample includes about 180,000 distinct CDR3 sequences, approximately 30% of them seen just once. This CDR3 comprises 15 residues. The ends lost 0 bases at V and 6 bases at J; junction bases unmatched: 4. Germline values: CDR1 PRHDT, CDR2 FYEKMQ (reference sequence). The lymph nodes were axillary draining lymph nodes from breast cancer patients. The chain links TRBV13 to TRBJ1-4; TRBD1 matches at 7 bases. Sequenced material: axillary lymph node tissue. This sequence originates from a female donor with breast cancer. Some clones in this sample may be carry-over from other donors' samples. CDR3 sequence (DNA): TGTGCCAGCAGCTTAGGCCAAGGGGGCTATGAAAAACTGTTTTTT. Amino acids: CASSLGQGGYEKLFF.